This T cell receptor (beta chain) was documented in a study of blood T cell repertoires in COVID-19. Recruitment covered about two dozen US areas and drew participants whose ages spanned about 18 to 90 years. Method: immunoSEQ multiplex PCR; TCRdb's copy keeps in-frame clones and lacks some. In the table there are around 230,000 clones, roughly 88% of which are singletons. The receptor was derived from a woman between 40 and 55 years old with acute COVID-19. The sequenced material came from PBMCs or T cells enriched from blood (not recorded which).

CDR3 sequence reads: CASSFLRGRTDTQYF. The CDR3 nucleotides read TGTGCCAGCAGCTTCCTCCGCGGGAGGACAGATACGCAGTATTTT. The chain links TRBV7-2 to TRBJ2-3; TRBD2 matches 8 bases. V shed 3 bases and J 3 bases; nucleotides not matched to a gene: 5. The CDR3 has 15 amino acids. The V gene's germline CDR1 is SGHTA and CDR2 FQGNSA.